This entry concerns a single T cell receptor beta chain. This sample stems from a study of OX40 agonist ivuxolimab in advanced cancers. V lost 0 bases to trimming and J lost 4 bases, with 9 bases between them. Germline V lookup: CDR1 SGHAT, CDR2 FQNNGV. The CDR3 totals 15 residues. Data came from immunoSEQ multiplex PCR; TCRdb stores just in-frame clones and leaves some out. Among roughly 87,000 clones listed, roughly 90% were seen once. This chain joins TRBV11-2 and TRBJ2-2; D uncertain. This material consisted of CD4+ or CD8+ T cells sorted from blood, taken in a trial of the OX40 agonist ivuxolimab. The clonotype was recovered from an adult with an advanced solid tumor such as melanoma, head and neck, liver or kidney cancer. The CDR3 DNA reads as TGTGCCAGCAGCTTAGATGGGGTTCCCACCGGGGAGCTGTTTTTT. Its translation is CASSLDGVPTGELFF.